Listed below are T cell receptor beta chains from one sample, sequenced in a study of PD-1 blockade in classical Hodgkin lymphoma. The repertoire was sequenced with immunoSEQ multiplex PCR; TCRdb's copy has only in-frame clones and lacks some. Among 26,000 or so clones, 65% to 80% were seen once, and the ten largest hold over 2%. The source was CD4+ T cells from blood, collected at baseline. Every receptor here comes from a human donor with classical Hodgkin lymphoma. The CDR3 runs from the conserved cysteine through the conserved F or W. A D gene is named only where the DNA matches it firmly. Clone size is shown for a subset of rows, as once, few, many or a class of expanded clone.

TRBJ2-7 | . | TRBD1 | TRBV6-5 | TGTGCCAGCAGCCGAACAGGGGCCGAGCAGTACTTC | CASSRTGAEQYF
TRBJ2-1 | . | TRBD1 | TRBV7-6 | TGTGCCAGCAGCTTAGGCGGGACAGGGCACTACAATGAGCAGTTCTTC | CASSLGGTGHYNEQFF
TRBJ1-2 | . | TRBD1 | TRBV5-1 | TGCGCCAGCAGGACAGGGGACAACTATGGCTACACCTTC | CASRTGDNYGYTF
TRBJ1-5 | few | . | TRBV2 | TGTGCCAGCAGTGAAGATTCCCTTTGGCCCCAGCATTTT | CASSEDSLWPQHF
TRBJ2-7 | . | TRBD1 | TRBV5-1 | TGCGCCAGTCAGCGCGCAGGGACAGGGGGATCCTACGAGCAGTACTTC | CASQRAGTGGSYEQYF
TRBJ1-5 | few | TRBD1 | TRBV10-3 | TGTGCCACCGGGACAGGGGGCAATCAGCCCCAGCATTTT | CATGTGGNQPQHF
TRBJ2-5 | . | TRBD1 | TRBV11-2 | TGTGCCAGCAGCTTCACCGGGACAGGGGGCCAAGAGACCCAGTACTTC | CASSFTGTGGQETQYF
TRBJ1-5 | once | . | TRBV19 | TGTGCCAGTAGTCCGCGAGGGTATAGCAATCAGCCCCAGCATTTT | CASSPRGYSNQPQHF
TRBJ2-3 | . | . | TRBV15 | TGTGCCACCAGCAGAGATCTGGAGGAGGGAGCAGATACGCAGTATTTT | CATSRDLEEGADTQYF
TRBJ2-1 | . | TRBD2 | TRBV7-6 | TGTGCCAGCAGCCACGGACTAGCGGGGGCCTACAATGAGCAGTTCTTC | CASSHGLAGAYNEQFF
TRBJ1-2 | . | . | TRBV20-1 | TGCAGTGCTAGAGAGGGACCGGGCTACACCTTC | CSAREGPGYTF
TRBJ1-2 | . | . | TRBV18 | TGTGCCAGCTCACCCCCGTCATTGACAGGCCCGGTCAGTGGCTACACCTTC | CASSPPSLTGPVSGYTF
TRBJ1-3 | . | . | TRBV7-9 | TGTGCCGTCACCCCCTCTGGAAACACCATATATTTT | CAVTPSGNTIYF
TRBJ2-1 | . | TRBD1 | TRBV10-3 | TGTGCCATCAGTGAATATACAGGGGGCAATGAGCAGTTCTTC | CAISEYTGGNEQFF
TRBJ1-1 | few | TRBD1 | TRBV19 | TGTGCCAGTAGGCCTTGGACAGGGTCGATGAACACTGAAGCTTTCTTT | CASRPWTGSMNTEAFF
TRBJ1-2 | . | . | TRBV4-3 | TGCGCCAGCAGCCAAGTTCGGGGAGTGATGGTTGGCTACACCTTC | CASSQVRGVMVGYTF
TRBJ2-1 | . | TRBD2 | TRBV5-6 | TGTGCCAGCAGCCTTATTCCGCCTAGCGGGGGGAGTGGGGAGCAGTTCTTC | CASSLIPPSGGSGEQFF
TRBJ2-7 | . | TRBD2 | TRBV7-2 | TGTGCCAGCAGCGTCGGGAGGGACGAGCAGTACTTC | CASSVGRDEQYF
TRBJ2-3 | . | TRBD2 | TRBV9 | TGTGCCAGCAGCACTCGGACTAGCGGGGGGGCGTGGGATACGCAGTATTTT | CASSTRTSGGAWDTQYF
TRBJ1-2 | few | . | TRBV19 | TGTGCCAGTAGTATTCAGTTTGGAGGGTCGGAAGGCTACACCTTC | CASSIQFGGSEGYTF
TRBJ2-3 | . | . | TRBV4-3 | TGCGCCAGCAGCCAAGATACGGGGTTGGCAGACGATGTCACAGATACGCAGTATTTT | CASSQDTGLADDVTDTQYF
TRBJ2-7 | medium-sized | . | TRBV6-5 | TGTGCCAGCAGTTCCGGCCCCTTAGGGGAGCAGTACTTC | CASSSGPLGEQYF
TRBJ2-7 | once | . | TRBV7-9 | TGTGCCAGCAGCCCGGGACAAACCTACGAGCAGTACTTC | CASSPGQTYEQYF
TRBJ1-2 | . | . | TRBV5-6 | TGTGCCAGCAGCCCCTCGGGTCTAGTGGCGGGGGCCGTTGGCTACACCTTC | CASSPSGLVAGAVGYTF
TRBJ2-7 | . | . | TRBV7-2 | TGTGCCAGCAGCTTAGGGGGAACCTACGAGCAGTACTTC | CASSLGGTYEQYF
TRBJ2-7 | . | TRBD1 | TRBV5-1 | TGCGCCAGCAGCTTGGGGGGCAGGGGGCTTGACGAGCAGTACTTC | CASSLGGRGLDEQYF
TRBJ1-4 | . | TRBD1 | TRBV6-6 | TGTGCCAGCAGTTACCGGGACAGGGATGAAAAACTGTTTTTT | CASSYRDRDEKLFF
TRBJ2-1 | . | . | TRBV7-2 | TGTGCCAGCAGCTTAGCACGGGGGGCCTCCTACAATGAGCAGTTCTTC | CASSLARGASYNEQFF
TRBJ2-4 | . | TRBD1 | TRBV13 | TGTGCCAGCAGCTCCCTAGACAGGGGGCGGAAAAACATTCAGTACTTC | CASSSLDRGRKNIQYF
TRBJ1-6 | . | . | TRBV28 | TGTGCCAGCAGTTCCTCGTCGTGGGCCGTTCTTCGGCCCCTCCACTTT | CASSSSSWAVLRPLHF
TRBJ2-1 | . | . | TRBV6-6 | TGTGCCAGCAGCTACAGGGAAGGTTCCTACAATGAGCAGTTCTTC | CASSYREGSYNEQFF
TRBJ2-1 | . | . | TRBV7-8 | TGTGCCAGCAGCTTGGCTAGCTACAATGAGCAGTTCTTC | CASSLASYNEQFF
TRBJ2-3 | . | . | TRBV7-2 | TGTGCCAGCAGCTCCGAGAGCGGAACTAGCACAGATACGCAGTATTTT | CASSSESGTSTDTQYF
TRBJ2-1 | once | TRBD2 | TRBV27 | TGTGCCAGCAGTACAATTAGCGGGGGGCCTATCAATGAGCAGTTCTTC | CASSTISGGPINEQFF
TRBJ1-2 | . | TRBD1 | TRBV28 | TGTGCCAGCAGTTTGATGAAAAGGGGGCTTCTAAGTGGCTACACCTTC | CASSLMKRGLLSGYTF
TRBJ2-2 | . | . | TRBV27 | TGTGCCAGCAGTTTTGTTCAAACTCGAACGAACACCGGGGAGCTGTTTTTT | CASSFVQTRTNTGELFF
TRBJ2-7 | . | . | TRBV20-1 | TGCAGTGCTGCCGGGGACTACGAGCAGTACTTC | CSAAGDYEQYF
TRBJ1-2 | few | . | TRBV6-1 | TGTGCCAGCAGTGAAGACAGTTACTATGGCTACACCTTC | CASSEDSYYGYTF
TRBJ2-3 | . | . | TRBV5-1 | TGCGCCAGCAGCCCCGGGACAAAGGATACGCAGTATTTT | CASSPGTKDTQYF
TRBJ1-6 | . | TRBD1 | TRBV5-1 | TGCGCCAGCAGCGCCATGACAGGGAAGAGTTCACCCCTCCACTTT | CASSAMTGKSSPLHF
TRBJ2-1 | . | . | TRBV5-1 | TGCGCCAGCTGGACGGGCTCCTACAATGAGCAGTTCTTC | CASWTGSYNEQFF
TRBJ1-2 | . | TRBD1 | TRBV12-5 | TGTGCTAGTGGTCAGGGGACAGATACCGTCTATGGCTACACCTTC | CASGQGTDTVYGYTF
TRBJ2-7 | . | TRBD2 | TRBV7-2 | TGTGCCAGCAGCTTAACAGCGGGGGGGTACGAGCAGTACTTC | CASSLTAGGYEQYF
TRBJ2-1 | once | TRBD2 | TRBV5-5 | TGTGCCAGCAGCCCACTAGCGGGGAGAACCTACAATGAGCAGTTCTTC | CASSPLAGRTYNEQFF
TRBJ2-4 | . | TRBD1 | TRBV5-1 | TGCGCCAGCAGCTTGGTTGGGACAGAAAACATTCAGTACTTC | CASSLVGTENIQYF
TRBJ1-3 | few | . | TRBV19 | TGTGCCAGTAGTTCGGAGGGGTTCTGGAGAAACACCATATATTTT | CASSSEGFWRNTIYF
TRBJ2-7 | . | TRBD1 | TRBV27 | TGTGCCAGCAGTCAATTGGGACAGGGGTGGCCGTACGAGCAGTACTTC | CASSQLGQGWPYEQYF
TRBJ1-6 | . | . | TRBV7-8 | TGTGCCAGCAGCCCACACCGGGCCCCTAGGCATTCACCCCTCCACTTT | CASSPHRAPRHSPLHF
TRBJ2-7 | . | . | TRBV20-1 | TGCAGTGCTCCGACAGCCTACGAGCAGTACTTC | CSAPTAYEQYF
TRBJ1-1 | . | . | TRBV5-8 | TGTGCCAGCAGCTTGGAGTGGGGGTTTGCTGAAGCTTTCTTT | CASSLEWGFAEAFF
TRBJ2-7 | . | . | TRBV7-8 | TGTGCCAGCAGCGCGACCTCAGGGGGAGGTACAGACGAGCAGTACTTC | CASSATSGGGTDEQYF
TRBJ2-7 | . | TRBD2 | TRBV6-5 | TGTGCCAGCAGTTACTCGTGGGGGAGGGGCTACGAGCAGTACTTC | CASSYSWGRGYEQYF
TRBJ1-5 | . | . | TRBV30 | TGTGCCTGGAGTGTCGGCAGGGAACAGCCCCAGCATTTT | CAWSVGREQPQHF